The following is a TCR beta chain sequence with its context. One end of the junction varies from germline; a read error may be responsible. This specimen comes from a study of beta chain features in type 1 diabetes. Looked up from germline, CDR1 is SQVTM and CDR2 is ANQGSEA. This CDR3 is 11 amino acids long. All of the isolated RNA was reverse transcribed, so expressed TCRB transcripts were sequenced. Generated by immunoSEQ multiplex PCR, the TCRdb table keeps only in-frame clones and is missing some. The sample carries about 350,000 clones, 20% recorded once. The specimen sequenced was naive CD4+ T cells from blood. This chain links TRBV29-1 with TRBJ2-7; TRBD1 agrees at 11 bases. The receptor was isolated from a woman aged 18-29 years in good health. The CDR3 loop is CSGQGAEEQYF. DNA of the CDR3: TGTTCTGGACAGGGGGCGGAAGAGCAGTACTTC.